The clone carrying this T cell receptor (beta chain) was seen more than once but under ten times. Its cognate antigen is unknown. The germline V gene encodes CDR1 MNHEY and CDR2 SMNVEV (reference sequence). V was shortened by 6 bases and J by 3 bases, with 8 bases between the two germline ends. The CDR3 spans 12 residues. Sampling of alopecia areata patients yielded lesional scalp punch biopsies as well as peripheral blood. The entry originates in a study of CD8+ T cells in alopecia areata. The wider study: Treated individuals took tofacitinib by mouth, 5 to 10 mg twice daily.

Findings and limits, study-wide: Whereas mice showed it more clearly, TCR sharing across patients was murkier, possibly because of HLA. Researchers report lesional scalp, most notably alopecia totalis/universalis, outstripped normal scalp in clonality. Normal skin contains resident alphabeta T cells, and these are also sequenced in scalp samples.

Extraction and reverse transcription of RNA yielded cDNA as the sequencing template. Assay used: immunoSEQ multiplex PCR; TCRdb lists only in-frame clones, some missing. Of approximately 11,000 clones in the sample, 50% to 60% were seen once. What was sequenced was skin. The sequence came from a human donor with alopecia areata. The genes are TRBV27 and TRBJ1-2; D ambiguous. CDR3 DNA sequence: TGTGCCAGCAGACGGGAAGACTATGGCTACACCTTC. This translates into CASRREDYGYTF.